The rows below give T cell receptor beta chains drawn from one sample of a study of regulatory T cells in long-lasting Graves disease. In TCRdb, the multiplex PCR reads were re-called with MiXCR into one record per CDR3 protein. The data show 580,000 or so distinct CDR3 sequences, about 16% seen once. The same data also contributed to another study, on T cells in Graves' hyperthyroidism and ophthalmopathy.

The sequences come from peripheral blood mononuclear cells (PBMCs), collected at new diagnosis, from a patient treated with antithyroid drugs. The receptors here all came from a man between 18 and 29 years old with Graves disease. CDR3s include the opening cysteine and the closing phenylalanine or tryptophan. The order of the fields is CDR3 protein, CDR3 DNA, V gene, clone size, D gene, J gene. The D gene is left open where the match is weak. Some rows have no size entry. The others give once, few or many, or a class for an expanded clone.

CDR3 protein: CASSFAGSGSPLHF; CDR3 DNA: TGTGCCAGCAGTTTCGCGGGCAGTGGCTCACCCCTCCACTTT; V gene: TRBV28; clone size: many; D gene: NA; J gene: TRBJ1-6
CDR3 protein: CSARASLRPSYEQYF; CDR3 DNA: TGCAGTGCTAGGGCCTCGTTAAGGCCCTCCTACGAGCAGTACTTC; V gene: TRBV20-1; clone size: few; D gene: NA; J gene: TRBJ2-7
CDR3 protein: CASSGSMSDSYNEQFF; CDR3 DNA: TGTGCCAGCAGCGGGTCGATGAGCGACTCCTACAATGAGCAGTTCTTC; V gene: TRBV9; clone size: NA; D gene: NA; J gene: TRBJ2-1
CDR3 protein: CSASREMGNQPQHF; CDR3 DNA: TGCAGTGCTTCCAGGGAAATGGGTAATCAGCCCCAGCATTTT; V gene: TRBV20-1; clone size: NA; D gene: NA; J gene: TRBJ1-5
CDR3 protein: CASTKGLPGVAYEQYF; CDR3 DNA: TGTGCCAGCACGAAAGGCCTGCCAGGAGTTGCTTACGAGCAGTACTTC; V gene: TRBV27; clone size: many; D gene: NA; J gene: TRBJ2-7
CDR3 protein: CASSGDRGPTPNTGELFF; CDR3 DNA: TGTGCCAGCAGCGGGGACCGGGGGCCCACCCCGAACACCGGGGAGCTGTTTTTT; V gene: TRBV7-9; clone size: NA; D gene: NA; J gene: TRBJ2-2
CDR3 protein: CASRETDANTGELFF; CDR3 DNA: TGTGCCAGCAGGGAGACAGACGCGAACACCGGGGAGCTGTTTTTT; V gene: TRBV6-1; clone size: NA; D gene: NA; J gene: TRBJ2-2
CDR3 protein: CASTGLAGPSSYNEQFF; CDR3 DNA: TGTGCCAGCACTGGACTAGCGGGACCCTCGTCCTACAATGAGCAGTTCTTC; V gene: TRBV2; clone size: NA; D gene: TRBD2; J gene: TRBJ2-1
CDR3 protein: CASSVSGTAETQYF; CDR3 DNA: TGTGCCAGCAGCGTTTCCGGGACGGCAGAGACCCAGTACTTC; V gene: TRBV7-9; clone size: few; D gene: NA; J gene: TRBJ2-5
CDR3 protein: CSARDESSGRVYNEQFF; CDR3 DNA: TGCAGTGCTAGAGATGAGTCTAGCGGGAGAGTATACAATGAGCAGTTCTTC; V gene: TRBV20-1; clone size: many; D gene: TRBD2; J gene: TRBJ2-1
CDR3 protein: CASSPSGRATEAFF; CDR3 DNA: TGTGCCAGCAGCCCCTCAGGACGGGCTACTGAAGCTTTCTTT; V gene: TRBV7-3; clone size: many; D gene: NA; J gene: TRBJ1-1
CDR3 protein: CASSLVGGGRAEAFF; CDR3 DNA: TGCGCCAGCAGCTTGGTGGGTGGGGGTCGCGCTGAAGCTTTCTTT; V gene: TRBV5-1; clone size: many; D gene: NA; J gene: TRBJ1-1